Described below is a single TCR beta chain sequence and its context. The assay was immunoSEQ multiplex PCR, and TCRdb's table has in-frame clones only and misses some. The sample carries 35,000 to 50,000 clones, more than 65% recorded once. The sample originates from a study of blood T cell repertoires in COVID-19. The CDR3 contains 17 residues. V shed 5 bases, J shed 2 bases, and the junction held 9 bases outside the gene matches. Germline CDR1 and CDR2: SGHTA and FQGTGA. This TCR was recovered from a man older than 75 with acute or convalescent COVID-19. V usage is TRBV7-3 and J usage is TRBJ2-3; 11 nucleotides line up with TRBD2. The sequenced material came from peripheral blood. Here the CDR3 DNA reads TGTGCCAGCAGCCCATACGGGACTAGCGGATCCACAGATACGCAGTATTTT. Protein product: CASSPYGTSGSTDTQYF.